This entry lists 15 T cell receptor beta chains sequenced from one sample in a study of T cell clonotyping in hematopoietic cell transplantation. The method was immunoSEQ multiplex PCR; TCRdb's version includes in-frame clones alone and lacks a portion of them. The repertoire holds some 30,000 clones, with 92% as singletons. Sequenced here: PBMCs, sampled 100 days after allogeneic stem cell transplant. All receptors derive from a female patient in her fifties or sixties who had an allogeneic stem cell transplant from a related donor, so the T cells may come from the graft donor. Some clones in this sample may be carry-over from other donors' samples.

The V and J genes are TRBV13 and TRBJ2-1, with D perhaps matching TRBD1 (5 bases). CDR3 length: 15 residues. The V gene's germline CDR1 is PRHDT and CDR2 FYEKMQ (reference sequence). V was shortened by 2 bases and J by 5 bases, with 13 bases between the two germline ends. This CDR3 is CASSLRRTLNNEQFF. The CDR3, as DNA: TGTGCCAGCAGCTTACGCAGGACATTGAACAATGAGCAGTTCTTC.

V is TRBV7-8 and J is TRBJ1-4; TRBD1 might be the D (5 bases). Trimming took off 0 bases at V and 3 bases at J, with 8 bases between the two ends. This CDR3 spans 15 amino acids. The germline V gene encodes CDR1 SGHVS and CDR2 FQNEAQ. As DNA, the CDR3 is TGTGCCAGCAGCTTAGCCGGGGGGGCTAATGAAAAACTGTTTTTT. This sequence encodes CASSLAGGANEKLFF.

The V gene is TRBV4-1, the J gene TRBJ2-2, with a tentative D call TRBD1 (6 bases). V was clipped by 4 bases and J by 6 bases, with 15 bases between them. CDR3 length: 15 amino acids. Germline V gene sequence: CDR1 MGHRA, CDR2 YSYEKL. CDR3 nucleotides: TGCGCCAGCAGCCGCGGACAGCCGAGCGCCGGGGAGCTGTTTTTT. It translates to CASSRGQPSAGELFF.

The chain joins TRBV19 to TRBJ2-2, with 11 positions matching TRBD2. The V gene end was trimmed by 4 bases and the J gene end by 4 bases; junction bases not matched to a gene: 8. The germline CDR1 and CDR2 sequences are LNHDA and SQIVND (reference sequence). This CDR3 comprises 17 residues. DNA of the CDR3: TGTGCCAGTAGTACCCTCCTAGCGGGGGGACCCACCGGGGAGCTGTTTTTT. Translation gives CASSTLLAGGPTGELFF.

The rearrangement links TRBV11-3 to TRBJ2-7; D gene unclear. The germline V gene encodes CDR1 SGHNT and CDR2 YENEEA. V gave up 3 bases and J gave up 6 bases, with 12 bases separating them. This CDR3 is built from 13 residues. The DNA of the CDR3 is TGTGCCAGCAGCTTCAGATCCCGATGCGAGCAGTACTTC. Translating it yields CASSFRSRCEQYF.

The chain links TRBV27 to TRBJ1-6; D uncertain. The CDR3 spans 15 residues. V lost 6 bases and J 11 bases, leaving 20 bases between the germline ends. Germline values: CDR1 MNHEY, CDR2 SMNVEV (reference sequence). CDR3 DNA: TGTGCCAGCAGGAGGGCCCCCGAGGGTTTTCCACCCCTCCACTTT. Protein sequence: CASRRAPEGFPPLHF.

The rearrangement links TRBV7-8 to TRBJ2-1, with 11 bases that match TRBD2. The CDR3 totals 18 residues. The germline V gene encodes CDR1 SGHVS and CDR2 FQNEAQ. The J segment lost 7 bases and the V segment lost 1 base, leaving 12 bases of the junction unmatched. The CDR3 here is CASSLVASGGQWGNEQFF. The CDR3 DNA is TGTGCCAGCAGCTTAGTAGCTAGCGGGGGGCAATGGGGTAATGAGCAGTTCTTC.

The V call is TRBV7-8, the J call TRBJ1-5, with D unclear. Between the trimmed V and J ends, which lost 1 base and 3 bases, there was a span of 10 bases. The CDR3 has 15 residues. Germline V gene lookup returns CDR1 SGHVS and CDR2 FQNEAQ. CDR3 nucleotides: TGTGCCAGCAGCTTAGGGGCAGTTGTCAATCAGCCCCAGCATTTT. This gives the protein CASSLGAVVNQPQHF.

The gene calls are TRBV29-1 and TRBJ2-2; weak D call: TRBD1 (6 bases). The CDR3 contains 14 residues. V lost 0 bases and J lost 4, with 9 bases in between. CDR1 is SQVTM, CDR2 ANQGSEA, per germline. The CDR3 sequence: CSVEDPRGTGELFF. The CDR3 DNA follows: TGCAGCGTTGAAGACCCCAGGGGCACCGGGGAGCTGTTTTTT.

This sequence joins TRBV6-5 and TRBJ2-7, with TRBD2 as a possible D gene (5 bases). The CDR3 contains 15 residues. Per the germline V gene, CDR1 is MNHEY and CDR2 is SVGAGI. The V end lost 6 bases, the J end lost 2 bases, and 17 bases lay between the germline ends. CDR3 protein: CASSPPGRGTYEQYF. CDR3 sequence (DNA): TGTGCCAGCAGCCCCCCTGGACGGGGAACCTACGAGCAGTACTTC.

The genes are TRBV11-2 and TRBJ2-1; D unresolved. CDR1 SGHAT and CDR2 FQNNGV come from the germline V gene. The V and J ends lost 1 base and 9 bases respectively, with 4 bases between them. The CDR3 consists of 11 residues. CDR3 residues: CASSLVFEQFF. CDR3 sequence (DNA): TGTGCCAGCAGCTTAGTGTTTGAGCAGTTCTTC.

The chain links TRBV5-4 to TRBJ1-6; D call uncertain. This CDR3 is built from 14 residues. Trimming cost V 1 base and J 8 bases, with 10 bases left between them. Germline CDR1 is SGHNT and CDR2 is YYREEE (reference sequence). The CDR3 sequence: CASSLKRADSPLHF. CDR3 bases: TGTGCCAGCAGCTTGAAAAGGGCGGATTCACCCCTCCACTTT.

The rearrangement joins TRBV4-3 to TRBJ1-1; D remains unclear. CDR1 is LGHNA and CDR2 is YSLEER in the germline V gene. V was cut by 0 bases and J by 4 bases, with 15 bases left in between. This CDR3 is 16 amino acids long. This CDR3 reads CASSQDPEWRSTEAFF. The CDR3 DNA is TGCGCCAGCAGCCAAGACCCGGAGTGGCGGAGCACTGAAGCTTTCTTT.

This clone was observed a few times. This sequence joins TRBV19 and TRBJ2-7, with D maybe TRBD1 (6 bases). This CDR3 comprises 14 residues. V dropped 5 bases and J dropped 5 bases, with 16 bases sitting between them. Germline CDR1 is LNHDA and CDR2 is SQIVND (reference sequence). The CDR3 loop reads CASSRRGHGHEQYF. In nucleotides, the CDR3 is TGTGCCAGTAGTCGCAGGGGACACGGTCACGAGCAGTACTTC. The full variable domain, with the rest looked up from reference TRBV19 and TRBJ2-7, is DGGITQSPKYLFRKEGQNVTLSCEQNLNHDAMYWYRQDPGQGLRLIYYSQIVNDFQKGDIAEGYSVSREKKESFPLTVTSAQKNPTAFYLCASSRRGHGHEQYFGPGTRLTVT.

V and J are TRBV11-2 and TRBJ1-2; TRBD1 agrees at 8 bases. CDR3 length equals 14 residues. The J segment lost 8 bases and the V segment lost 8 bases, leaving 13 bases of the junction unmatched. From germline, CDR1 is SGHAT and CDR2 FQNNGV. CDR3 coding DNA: TGTGCCAGCGCGGAGACAGGGGCGCCAGGAGGCTACACCTTC. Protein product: CASAETGAPGGYTF.